One sample yielded the 4 T cell receptor beta chains listed below, sequenced in a study of CD8+CD57+ T cells in acquired aplastic anemia. According to the study, genomic DNA was the template for TCR beta VDJ and CDR3 profiling. TCRdb re-called the reads with MiXCR, one entry per CDR3 protein. The sample has 250,000 to 350,000 distinct CDR3 sequences, 45% to 65% seen once; the top ten hold around 8%. Material for sequencing was sorted CD4+, CD8+, or CD8+CD57+ T cells (not recorded which) from PBMCs. These receptors were obtained from a human donor with severe aplastic anemia or a healthy control (not recorded which).

The J gene is TRBJ1-4, the V gene TRBV2; tentative D call: TRBD1 (5 bases). This CDR3 comprises 14 residues. The germline gives CDR1 SNHLY, CDR2 FYNNEI. V was trimmed by 6 bases and J by 7 bases, leaving 15 bases between them. The DNA of the CDR3 is TGTGCCAGCAGCAGGGTCGAGGGGCCTGAAAAACTGTTTTTT. It translates to CASSRVEGPEKLFF. The full variable domain, with the rest looked up from reference TRBV2 and TRBJ1-4, is EPEVTQTPSHQVTQMGQEVILRCVPISNHLYFYWYRQILGQKVEFLVSFYNNEISEKSEIFDDQFSVERPDGSNFTLKIRSTKLEDSAMYFCASSRVEGPEKLFFGSGTQLSVL.

This clonotype was counted ten times or more. The chain combines TRBV7-3 with TRBJ2-1; TRBD2 matches 9 bases. This CDR3 spans 15 amino acids. V shed 5 bases and J 7 bases; nucleotides not matched to a gene: 9. CDR1 SGHTA and CDR2 FQGTGA come from the germline V gene. The CDR3 spells CASSIGRGGRNEQFF. CDR3 DNA: TGTGCCAGCAGCATCGGGCGGGGGGGCCGTAATGAGCAGTTCTTC. Filled out from reference TRBV7-3 and TRBJ2-1, the complete variable domain reads GAGVSQTPSNKVTEKGKYVELRCDPISGHTALYWYRQSLGQGPEFLIYFQGTGAADDSGLPNDRFFAVRPEGSVSTLKIQRTERGDSAVYLCASSIGRGGRNEQFFGPGTRLTVL.

This clonotype has at least ten counts. J is TRBJ1-6 and V is TRBV19; D not resolved. This CDR3 contains 15 residues. Trimming stripped 5 bases from V and 0 bases from J, with 8 bases between. CDR1 is LNHDA and CDR2 is SQIVND in the germline V gene (reference sequence). The CDR3 DNA is TGTGCCAGTAGTTCCGGAAGCTCCTATAATTCACCCCTCCACTTT. Its protein is CASSSGSSYNSPLHF.

This chain uses TRBV6-8 with TRBJ1-2; D is unclear. CDR1 is MNHGY and CDR2 is SAAAGT in the germline V gene. V gave up 8 bases and J gave up 5 bases, with 9 bases separating them. The CDR3 length is 11 residues. The CDR3 region has the DNA TGTGCCAGCTCCCCAAATTATGGCTACACCTTC. Amino acid sequence: CASSPNYGYTF.